A single sample gave rise to the 17 T cell receptor beta chains below, sequenced in a study of T cells in Graves' hyperthyroidism and ophthalmopathy. Amplification of TCR beta CDR3 regions used RNA as the template. With the HTBI primer set, the TCR CDR3 went through a first round of RT-PCR. Via MiXCR, TCRdb re-called the multiplex PCR reads, giving one row per CDR3 protein. Of under 700,000 distinct CDR3 sequences listed, approximately 16% were seen once; the top ten hold roughly 18%. Specimen: blood. The receptor set was obtained from a woman aged 18-30 years with Graves' hyperthyroidism.

This clonotype was counted only a few times. The chain carries TRBV12-3 or TRBV12-4 and TRBJ2-7; either TRBD1 or TRBD2 may fit D (5 bases each). The CDR3 sequence is 12 residues long. V was cut by 7 bases and J by 6 bases, with 13 bases left in between. CDR3 amino acids: CASTGAPGEQYF. The CDR3 DNA sequence: TGTGCCAGCACCGGGGCCCCTGGCGAGCAGTACTTC.

This clonotype was recorded many times. V usage is TRBV6-1 and J usage is TRBJ1-1, with D possibly TRBD1 on 5 matching bases. There are 16 residues in the CDR3. The V and J ends lost 6 bases and 5 bases respectively, with 22 bases between them. Germline CDR1 is MNHNS and CDR2 is SASEGT. DNA of the CDR3: TGTGCCAGCAGCCACCCTGAGGGGAGCGGGAGGACTGAAGCTTTCTTT. Protein product: CASSHPEGSGRTEAFF.

This clonotype was observed a handful of times. The chain links TRBV10-3 to TRBJ1-1; a weak D match, TRBD1 (5 bases). Germline V gene data show CDR1 as ENHRY and CDR2 as SYGVKD. The CDR3 contains 15 residues. V dropped 0 bases and J dropped 4 bases, with 12 bases sitting between them. DNA for the CDR3: TGTGCCATCAGTGAGTCAGAGGGGCTGGGCACTGAAGCTTTCTTT. As protein: CAISESEGLGTEAFF.

The V call is TRBV28, the J call TRBJ2-7; TRBD2 aligns across 8 bases. After removal of 6 bases from V and 0 bases from J, the junction contained 7 bases not matched to a gene. This CDR3 is built from 15 residues. Germline values: CDR1 MDHEN, CDR2 SYDVKM. This chain's CDR3 is CASRILGTSSYEQYF. The CDR3 coding sequence is TGTGCCAGCAGGATCCTCGGGACTAGCTCCTACGAGCAGTACTTC.

As regards this clonotype: A junction boundary mismatches the germline segment, possibly from a read error. The V and J genes are TRBV12-3 or TRBV12-4 and TRBJ1-2; 8 bases match TRBD1. The CDR3 covers 12 residues. The CDR3 protein is CANSAGGDGYTF. In DNA, the CDR3 is TGTGCCAACAGTGCAGGGGGCGATGGCTACACCTTC.

This clonotype was recorded many times. The chain combines TRBV6-4 with TRBJ2-1, with 9 bases fitting TRBD2. In germline, CDR1 is MRHNA, CDR2 SNTAGT. J was trimmed by 7 bases and V by 0 bases; bases with no gene match: 1. The CDR3 loop spans 14 amino acids. This chain's CDR3 is CASSDSREGNEQFF. Written as DNA, the CDR3 is TGTGCCAGCAGTGACTCGCGGGAGGGAAATGAGCAGTTCTTC.

This clonotype came up a few times. This rearrangement joins TRBV20-1 to TRBJ1-5; D remains unclear. CDR3 length equals 15 residues. V lost 2 bases and J lost 6, with 17 bases in between. Germline CDR1 and CDR2: DFQATT and SNEGSKA (reference sequence). CDR3 nucleotide sequence: TGCAGTGCTAGAACGCCGTTGTGGGGAGGTCAGCCCCAGCATTTT. It yields the protein CSARTPLWGGQPQHF.

CDR3 residues: CASSLGGQGASYGYTF. The CDR3 bases are TGTGCCAGCAGTTTGGGCGGACAGGGGGCGAGCTATGGCTACACCTTC. J is TRBJ1-2 and V is TRBV28; TRBD1 aligns across 11 bases. CDR3 length: 16 amino acids. V shed 3 bases, J shed 4 bases, and the junction held 7 bases outside the gene matches. Germline V CDR1 and CDR2: MDHEN, SYDVKM.

This chain joins TRBV2 and TRBJ1-6, with D perhaps matching TRBD1 (5 bases). Germline V gene lookup returns CDR1 SNHLY and CDR2 FYNNEI. CDR3 length: 11 residues. With 7 bases removed from V and 14 bases from J, the gap between germline ends came to 12 bases. The CDR3 is CASTVQAALHF. In nucleotides, the CDR3 is TGTGCCAGCACCGTACAGGCCGCCCTCCACTTT.

A few counts support this clonotype. The chain links TRBV27 to TRBJ1-6; 8 bases match TRBD1. From germline, CDR1 is MNHEY and CDR2 SMNVEV (reference sequence). Losses at the gene ends were 5 bases for V and 7 bases for J; bases not matched to a gene: 16. CDR3 size: 18 residues. CDR3 protein: CASSPTQTRQGPNSPLHF. CDR3 DNA sequence: TGTGCCAGCAGTCCAACCCAAACACGACAGGGGCCCAATTCACCCCTCCACTTT.

This rearrangement joins TRBV5-1 to TRBJ1-2, with D possibly being TRBD1 (5 bases). The CDR3 has 13 residues. Trimming shortened V by 5 bases and J by 3 bases, and 11 bases separated the two germline ends. Germline V gene lookup returns CDR1 SGHRS and CDR2 YFSETQ. The CDR3 reads CASRRDDYYGYTF. DNA for the CDR3: TGCGCCAGCAGGCGGGACGACTACTATGGCTACACCTTC.

This clonotype was observed many times. The genes are TRBV14 and TRBJ2-5; a possible D gene is TRBD1 (7 bases). The germline V gene encodes CDR1 SGHDN and CDR2 FVKESK. The CDR3 loop spans 14 amino acids. V lost 1 base to trimming and J lost 4 bases, with 10 bases between them. CDR3 DNA: TGTGCCAGCAGCCAAGCTCAGGGGGGAGAGACCCAGTACTTC. Translation gives CASSQAQGGETQYF.

This clonotype was seen ten or more times. This chain links TRBV6-1 with TRBJ2-7; 10 positions agree with TRBD1. The CDR3 runs to 16 residues. The germline CDR1 and CDR2 sequences are MNHNS and SASEGT. J gave up 6 bases and V 7 bases, and 15 bases lay outside the gene matches. CDR3 in DNA: TGTGCCAGCACCCCTGGGACAGGGGCTCCTCTAGGCGAGCAGTACTTC. As protein: CASTPGTGAPLGEQYF.

This clonotype was observed at least ten times. The CDR3 DNA sequence: TGTGCCAGCAGCCGAGGACTGCGCGCCCCCAGAGAGCAGTACTTC. This sequence encodes CASSRGLRAPREQYF. The gene calls are TRBV3-1 and TRBJ2-7; TRBD2 is a possible D gene (5 bases). The CDR3 spans 15 residues. Germline CDR1 and CDR2: LGHDT and YNNKEL (reference sequence). V was cut by 4 bases and J by 7 bases, with 20 bases left in between.

To note about this clonotype: The junction differs from germline at one of its ends, possibly a read error. The chain employs TRBV7-2 and TRBJ2-3; TRBD2 agrees at 9 bases. The CDR3 has 16 residues. From germline, CDR1 is SGHTA and CDR2 FQGNSA. The CDR3 DNA sequence: TGTGCCAGCAGCCTGGGGAGCGGGGGGTTCGCAGATACGCTGTATTTT. The encoded protein is CASSLGSGGFADTLYF. The variable domain in full, completed from reference TRBV7-2 and TRBJ2-3, reads GAGVSQSPSNKVTEKGKDVELRCDPISGHTALYWYRQSLGQGLEFLIYFQGNSAPDKSGLPSDRFSAERTGGSVSTLTIQRTQQEDSAVYLCASSLGSGGFADTLYFGPGTRLTVL.

The rearrangement links TRBV25-1 to TRBJ1-2; no clear D gene. The CDR3 is made up of 13 amino acids. Germline assignment: CDR1 MGHDK and CDR2 SYGVNS. Trimming pared 7 bases from V and 5 bases from J, leaving 14 bases between. CDR3 sequence reads: CASTLGAQYGYTF. The CDR3 DNA reads as TGTGCCAGCACCCTTGGAGCCCAATATGGCTACACCTTC.

This clonotype appeared a few times. The chain couples TRBV10-1 to TRBJ1-1; no firm D call. In germline, CDR1 is WNHNN, CDR2 SYGVQD (reference sequence). Trimming took 8 bases from V and 1 from J, leaving 17 bases between them. The CDR3 spans 15 residues. DNA of the CDR3: TGCGCCAGCTCTCCTTCATTAGGAGGGAACACTGAAGCTTTCTTT. This encodes CASSPSLGGNTEAFF.